The rows below give T cell receptor beta chains drawn from one sample of a study of T-cell memory formation after mild COVID-19. Each CDR3 protein gets one entry after TCRdb re-called the 5' RACE reads with MiXCR. Among about 560,000 distinct CDR3 sequences listed, more than 15% were seen once. Sequences were obtained from PBMCs or a T cell subset sorted from them (not recorded which). All receptors come from an adult woman who had mild COVID-19 (a few samples of this study predate the infection). Cell type and time point are not known. Both conserved end residues are part of each CDR3. Fields, in order: D gene, clone size, V gene, J gene, CDR3 DNA, CDR3 protein. A D gene is named only where the DNA matches it firmly. Clone size, where shown, is once, few, many, or a class for clones that have expanded.

TRBD1	few	TRBV29-1	TRBJ1-4	TGCAGCGCGGGACAGCCGAATGAAAAACTGTTTTTT	CSAGQPNEKLFF
-	few	TRBV7-2	TRBJ1-5	TGTGCCAGCAGCTTAGGGCCGCTCCAGCCCCAGCATTTT	CASSLGPLQPQHF
-	-	TRBV19	TRBJ2-1	TGTGCCAGTAGTATGATACAGGGAAGGAGGCTTGCCGCTGATGAGCAGTTCTTC	CASSMIQGRRLAADEQFF
-	-	TRBV7-7	TRBJ2-1	TGTGCCAGCAGCTTCGGTAAGGGCCATGAGCAGTTCTTC	CASSFGKGHEQFF
-	-	TRBV6-1	TRBJ1-1	TGTGCCAGCAGCATCATTATCCGGGCAGAAGCTTTCTTT	CASSIIIRAEAFF
-	few	TRBV7-9	TRBJ2-5	TGTGCCAGCAGCCCAGTGGGCAGGGGCTTCCAAGAGACCCAGTACTTC	CASSPVGRGFQETQYF
-	-	TRBV20-1	TRBJ2-7	TGCAGTGCTAGAGGCCTAGGTGGCAGATACGAGCAGTACTTC	CSARGLGGRYEQYF
TRBD1	-	TRBV6-5	TRBJ2-7	TGTGCCAGCAGTTACTCTGGGACAGGGGCTCCCTACGAGCAGTACTTC	CASSYSGTGAPYEQYF
TRBD1	-	TRBV7-2	TRBJ2-3	TGTGCCAGCAGCACAGGGACAGGGATCACAGATACGCAGTATTTT	CASSTGTGITDTQYF
-	-	TRBV20-1	TRBJ2-7	TGCAGTGTCCCGGGGCCAGCCACCTACGAGCAGTACTTC	CSVPGPATYEQYF
TRBD2	few	TRBV12-3/TRBV12-4	TRBJ2-3	TGTGCCAGCAGTATCCTTAAGCGGGGGGGCGGCACAGATACGCAGTATTTT	CASSILKRGGGTDTQYF
TRBD2	-	TRBV4-3	TRBJ2-4	TGCGCCAGCAGCCAAGAGGTTCTAGCGGCAGCCAAAAACATTCAGTACTTC	CASSQEVLAAAKNIQYF
TRBD2	-	TRBV7-2	TRBJ2-3	TGTGCCAGCGTAACCGCTAGCGGGAGGGCCACAGATACGCAGTATTTT	CASVTASGRATDTQYF
-	few	TRBV11-2	TRBJ1-2	TGTGCCAGCAGCTCAGCTCCCTATGGCTACACCTTC	CASSSAPYGYTF
TRBD1	many	TRBV7-8	TRBJ2-5	TGTGCCAGCAGCCGACAGGGAGCCCAAGAGACCCAGTACTTC	CASSRQGAQETQYF
-	once	TRBV9	TRBJ2-2	TGTGCCAGCAGCGTAGCCCCAGAATCTTACACCGGGGAGCTGTTTTTT	CASSVAPESYTGELFF